This T cell receptor (beta chain) was recovered during a study of quantifying T cell responses using KT2 cells. Study-wide context: cDNA was made from DNase-treated RNA using alpha and beta constant primers.

Each cDNA got a UMI-containing oligo ligated at its 3' end. The first PCR ran approximately 4 cycles with an equimolar RC1.1 and RC1.2 beta primer mix. In TCRdb, the UMI-ligation and nested PCR reads were re-called with MiXCR into one record per CDR3 protein. This table holds tens of thousands of distinct CDR3 sequences, over 9% found once. KT2, a clone with a known TCR, was spiked into unfractionated PBMC. A range of KT2-to-PBMC ratios was made using fixed PBMC numbers. In germline, CDR1 is SGHNT, CDR2 YYREEE (reference sequence). The CDR3 is 16 residues long. V lost 3 bases, J lost 4 bases, and 10 bases stayed unmatched.

Material: PBMCs spiked with cells of the T cell clone KT2. The source of this sequence is a human donor. The J gene is TRBJ2-1, the V gene TRBV5-4; 7 bases align to TRBD2. The chain's CDR3 is CASSSNGGIAYNEQFF. As DNA, the CDR3 is TGTGCCAGCAGCTCAAACGGGGGGATTGCGTACAATGAGCAGTTCTTC.